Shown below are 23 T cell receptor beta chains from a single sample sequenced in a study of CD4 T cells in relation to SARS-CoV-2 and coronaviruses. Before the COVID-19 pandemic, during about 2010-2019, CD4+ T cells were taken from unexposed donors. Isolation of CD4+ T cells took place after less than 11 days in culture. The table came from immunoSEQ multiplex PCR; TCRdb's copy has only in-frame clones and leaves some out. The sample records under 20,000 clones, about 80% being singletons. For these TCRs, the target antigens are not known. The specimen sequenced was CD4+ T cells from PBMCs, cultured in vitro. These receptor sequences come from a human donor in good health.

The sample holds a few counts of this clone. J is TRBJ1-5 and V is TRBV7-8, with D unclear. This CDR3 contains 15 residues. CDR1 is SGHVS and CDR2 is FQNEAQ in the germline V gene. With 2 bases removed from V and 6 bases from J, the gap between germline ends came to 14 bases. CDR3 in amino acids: CASSLQGIVAQPQHF. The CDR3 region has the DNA TGTGCCAGCAGCTTACAAGGGATCGTGGCTCAGCCCCAGCATTTT.

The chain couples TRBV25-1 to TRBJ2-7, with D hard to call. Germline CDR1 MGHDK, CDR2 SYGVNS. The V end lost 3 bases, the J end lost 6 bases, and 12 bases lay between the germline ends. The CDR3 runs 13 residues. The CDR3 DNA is TGTGCCAGCAGTGATATTGGGGTTCCCGAGCAGTACTTC. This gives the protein CASSDIGVPEQYF.

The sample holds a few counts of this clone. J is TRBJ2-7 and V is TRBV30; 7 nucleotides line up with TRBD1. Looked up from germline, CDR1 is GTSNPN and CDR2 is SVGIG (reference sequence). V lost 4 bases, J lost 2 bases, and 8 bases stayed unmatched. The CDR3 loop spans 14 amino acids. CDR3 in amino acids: CAWIAAGGPYEQYF. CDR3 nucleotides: TGTGCCTGGATAGCTGCAGGGGGTCCCTACGAGCAGTACTTC.

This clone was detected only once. CDR3 residues: CASSQEGGVAGELFF. Here the CDR3 DNA reads TGCGCCAGCAGCCAAGAGGGAGGGGTGGCCGGGGAGCTGTTTTTT. The V gene is TRBV4-1, the J gene TRBJ2-2; the match to TRBD2 covers 7 bases. V lost 0 bases, J lost 6 bases, and 4 bases stayed unmatched. From germline, CDR1 is MGHRA and CDR2 YSYEKL. The CDR3 consists of 15 residues.

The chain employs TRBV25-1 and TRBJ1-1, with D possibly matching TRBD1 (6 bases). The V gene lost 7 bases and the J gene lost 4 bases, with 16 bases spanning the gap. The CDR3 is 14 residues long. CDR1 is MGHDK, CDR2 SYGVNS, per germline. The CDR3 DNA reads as TGTGCCAGCACCCTGGGGGGGGCCGGCACTGAAGCTTTCTTT. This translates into CASTLGGAGTEAFF.

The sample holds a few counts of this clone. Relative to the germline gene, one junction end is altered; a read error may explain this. The CDR3 DNA reads as TGTGCCAGCAGCCGATTGGGACTAGCGGGATACAGTGAGCAGTTCTTC. Translation: CASSRLGLAGYSEQFF. V gene TRBV14 combines with J gene TRBJ2-1; 13 nucleotides agree with TRBD2. Germline assignment: CDR1 SGHDN and CDR2 FVKESK. This CDR3 has 16 residues.

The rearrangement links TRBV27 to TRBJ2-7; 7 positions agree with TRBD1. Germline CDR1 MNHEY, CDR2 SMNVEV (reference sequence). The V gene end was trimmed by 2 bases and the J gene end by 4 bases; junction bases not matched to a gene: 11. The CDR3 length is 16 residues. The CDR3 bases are TGTGCCAGCAGTTTAAGTGCCGGGACAGTTCGTTACGAGCAGTACTTC. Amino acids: CASSLSAGTVRYEQYF.

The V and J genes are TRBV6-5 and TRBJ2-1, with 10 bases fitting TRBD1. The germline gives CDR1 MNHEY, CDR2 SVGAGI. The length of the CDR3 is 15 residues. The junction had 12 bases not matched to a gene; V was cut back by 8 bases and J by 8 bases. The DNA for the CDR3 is TGTGCCAGCGGGGAGACCGGGACAGGGGCTGATGAGCAGTTCTTC. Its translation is CASGETGTGADEQFF.

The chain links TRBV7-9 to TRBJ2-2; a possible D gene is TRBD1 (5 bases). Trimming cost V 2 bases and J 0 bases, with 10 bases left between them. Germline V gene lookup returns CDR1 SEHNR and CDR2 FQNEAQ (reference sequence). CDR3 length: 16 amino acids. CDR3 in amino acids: CASSLLGRANTGELFF. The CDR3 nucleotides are TGTGCCAGCAGCTTATTGGGCAGGGCGAACACCGGGGAGCTGTTTTTT.

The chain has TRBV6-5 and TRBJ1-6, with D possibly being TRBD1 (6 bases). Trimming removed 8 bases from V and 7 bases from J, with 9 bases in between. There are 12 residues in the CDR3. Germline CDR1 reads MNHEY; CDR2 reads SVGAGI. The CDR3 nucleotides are TGTGCCAGCGGACAGTTCAATTCACCCCTCCACTTT. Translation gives CASGQFNSPLHF.

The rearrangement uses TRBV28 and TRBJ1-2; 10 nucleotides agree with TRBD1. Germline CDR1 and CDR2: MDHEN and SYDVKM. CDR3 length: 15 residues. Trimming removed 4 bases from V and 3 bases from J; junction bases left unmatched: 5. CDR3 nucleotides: TGTGCCAGCAGTTCGGGACAGGGGATAGACTATGGCTACACCTTC. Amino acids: CASSSGQGIDYGYTF.

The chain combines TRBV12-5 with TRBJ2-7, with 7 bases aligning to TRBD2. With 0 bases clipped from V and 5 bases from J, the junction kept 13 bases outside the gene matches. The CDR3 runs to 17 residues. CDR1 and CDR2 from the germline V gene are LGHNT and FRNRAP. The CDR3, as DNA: TGTGCTAGTGGTTTGGTCTTAACGGGAGGCTTCCCCCACGAGCAGTACTTC. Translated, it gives CASGLVLTGGFPHEQYF.

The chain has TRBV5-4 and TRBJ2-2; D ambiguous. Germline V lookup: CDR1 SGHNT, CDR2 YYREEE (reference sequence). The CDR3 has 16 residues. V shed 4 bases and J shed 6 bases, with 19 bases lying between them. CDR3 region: CASSVRLAPYAGELFF. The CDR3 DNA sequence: TGTGCCAGCAGCGTGAGATTGGCTCCTTACGCCGGGGAGCTGTTTTTT.

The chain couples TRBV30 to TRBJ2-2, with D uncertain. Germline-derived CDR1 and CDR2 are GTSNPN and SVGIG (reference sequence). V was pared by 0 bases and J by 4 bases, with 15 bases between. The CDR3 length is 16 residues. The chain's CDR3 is CAWSVPLPKGTGELFF. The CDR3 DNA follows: TGTGCCTGGAGTGTACCCCTCCCGAAGGGCACCGGGGAGCTGTTTTTT.

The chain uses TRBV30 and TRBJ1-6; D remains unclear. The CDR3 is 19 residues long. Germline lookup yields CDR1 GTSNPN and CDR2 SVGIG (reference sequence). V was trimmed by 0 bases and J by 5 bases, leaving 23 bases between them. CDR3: CAWSVLSKTRATDNSPLHF. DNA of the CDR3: TGTGCCTGGAGTGTTTTGTCGAAAACTCGGGCAACGGATAATTCACCCCTCCACTTT.

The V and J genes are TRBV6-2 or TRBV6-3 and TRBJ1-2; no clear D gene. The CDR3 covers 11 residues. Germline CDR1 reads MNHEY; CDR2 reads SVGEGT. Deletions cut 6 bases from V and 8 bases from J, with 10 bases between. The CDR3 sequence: CASSPRRGYTF. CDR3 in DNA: TGTGCCAGCAGCCCACGACGGGGCTACACCTTC.

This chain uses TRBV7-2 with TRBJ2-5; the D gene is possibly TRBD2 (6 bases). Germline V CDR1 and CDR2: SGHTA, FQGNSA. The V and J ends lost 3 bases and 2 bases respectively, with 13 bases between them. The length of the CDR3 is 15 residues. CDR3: CASSFWGGSQETQYF. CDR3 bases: TGTGCCAGCAGCTTTTGGGGAGGAAGTCAAGAGACCCAGTACTTC.

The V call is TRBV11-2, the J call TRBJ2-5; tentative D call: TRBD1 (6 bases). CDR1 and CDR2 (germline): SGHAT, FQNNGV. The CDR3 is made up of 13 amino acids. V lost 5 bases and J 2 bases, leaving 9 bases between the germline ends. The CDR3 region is CASSRDTQETQYF. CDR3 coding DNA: TGTGCCAGCAGCCGGGACACTCAAGAGACCCAGTACTTC. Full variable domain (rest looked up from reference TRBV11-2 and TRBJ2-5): EAGVAQSPRYKIIEKRQSVAFWCNPISGHATLYWYQQILGQGPKLLIQFQNNGVVDDSQLPKDRFSAERLKGVDSTLKIQPAKLEDSAVYLCASSRDTQETQYFGPGTRLLVL.

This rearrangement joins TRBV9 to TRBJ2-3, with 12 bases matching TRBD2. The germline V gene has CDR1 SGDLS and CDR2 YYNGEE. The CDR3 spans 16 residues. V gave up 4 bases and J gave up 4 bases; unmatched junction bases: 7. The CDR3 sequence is CASSKSSGRAADTQYF. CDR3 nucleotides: TGTGCCAGCAGCAAATCTAGCGGGAGGGCCGCAGATACGCAGTATTTT.

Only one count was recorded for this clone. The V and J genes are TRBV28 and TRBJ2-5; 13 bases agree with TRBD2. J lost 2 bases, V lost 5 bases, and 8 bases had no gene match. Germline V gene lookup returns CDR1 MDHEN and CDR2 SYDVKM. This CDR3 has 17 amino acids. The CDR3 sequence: CASSRTSGGWGQETQYF. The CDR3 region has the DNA TGTGCCAGCAGTCGGACTAGCGGGGGATGGGGTCAAGAGACCCAGTACTTC. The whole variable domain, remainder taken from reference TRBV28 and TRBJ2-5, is DVKVTQSSRYLVKRTGEKVFLECVQDMDHENMFWYRQDPGLGLRLIYFSYDVKMKEKGDIPEGYSVSREKKERFSLILESASTNQTSMYLCASSRTSGGWGQETQYFGPGTRLLVL.

The CDR3 is CASTPQLALNEQFF. The DNA for the CDR3 is TGTGCCAGTACCCCTCAACTAGCGCTAAATGAGCAGTTCTTC. This chain joins TRBV19 and TRBJ2-1; 7 bases fit TRBD2. The CDR3 contains 14 residues. V trimming: 7 bases; J trimming: 7 bases; junction bases outside the gene matches: 10. The germline V gene has CDR1 LNHDA and CDR2 SQIVND (reference sequence). Drawing the rest from reference TRBV19 and TRBJ2-1, the complete variable domain is DGGITQSPKYLFRKEGQNVTLSCEQNLNHDAMYWYRQDPGQGLRLIYYSQIVNDFQKGDIAEGYSVSREKKESFPLTVTSAQKNPTAFYLCASTPQLALNEQFFGPGTRLTVL.

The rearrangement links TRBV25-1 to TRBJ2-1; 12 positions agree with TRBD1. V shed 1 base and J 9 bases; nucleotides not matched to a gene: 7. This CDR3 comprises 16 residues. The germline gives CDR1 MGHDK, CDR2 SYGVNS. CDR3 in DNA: TGTGCCAGCAGTGAATCACTCCGGGACAGGGGGCTTGAGCAGTTCTTC. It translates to CASSESLRDRGLEQFF.

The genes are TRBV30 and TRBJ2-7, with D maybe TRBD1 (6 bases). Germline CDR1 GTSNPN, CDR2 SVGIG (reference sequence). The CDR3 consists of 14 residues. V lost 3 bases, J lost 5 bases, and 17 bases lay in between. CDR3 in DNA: TGTGCCTGGAGCGTAACCAACAGGGTCAACGAGCAGTACTTC. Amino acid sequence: CAWSVTNRVNEQYF.